The rows below give T cell receptor beta chains drawn from one sample of a study of blood T cell repertoires in COVID-19. Profiled with immunoSEQ multiplex PCR; TCRdb holds only in-frame clones, not every one. This sample has 160,000 or so clones, with 82% found just once. The sample was peripheral blood. The receptor source for this set is a woman aged 70-85 years with acute or convalescent COVID-19. Both conserved end residues are part of each CDR3. A D gene is named only where the DNA matches it firmly. The listing skips clone size in some rows; elsewhere it reads once, few, many or a size class.

d_call clone_size j_call v_call cdr3_aa cdr3_nt
NA NA TRBJ1-1 TRBV18 CASSPLRESEAFF TGTGCCAGCTCACCCCTGAGGGAGTCTGAAGCTTTCTTT
TRBD2 NA TRBJ2-1 TRBV11-2 CASEHRSSGRAYNEQFF TGTGCCAGCGAGCATCGATCATCAGGGAGGGCCTACAATGAGCAGTTCTTC
TRBD2 NA TRBJ2-2 TRBV5-5 CASSQPGLAGSGELFF TGTGCCAGCAGCCAACCAGGACTAGCGGGGTCCGGGGAGCTGTTTTTT
TRBD2 NA TRBJ2-1 TRBV19 CASRGLTGGDYNEQFF TGTGCCAGTAGGGGACTGACGGGAGGAGATTACAATGAGCAGTTCTTC
TRBD1 NA TRBJ2-3 TRBV3-1/TRBV3-2 CASSPAFDRENTDTQYF TGTGCCAGCAGCCCTGCGTTCGACAGGGAGAACACAGATACGCAGTATTTT
TRBD1 once TRBJ2-5 TRBV7-2 CASSLARTGGAETQYF TGTGCCAGCAGCTTAGCCAGGACAGGGGGCGCAGAGACCCAGTACTTC
NA NA TRBJ1-2 TRBV5-6 CASSFQGFDYGYTF TGTGCCAGCAGCTTTCAGGGCTTTGACTATGGCTACACCTTC
TRBD1 NA TRBJ2-1 TRBV5-1 CASSFGQGDNEQFF TGCGCCAGCAGCTTTGGACAGGGCGACAATGAGCAGTTCTTC
NA NA TRBJ1-5 TRBV28 CASSLLITGNQPQHF TGTGCCAGCAGTTTACTCATTACTGGCAATCAGCCCCAGCATTTT
TRBD1 NA TRBJ1-2 TRBV13 CAGGDRKDYGYTF TGTGCCGGAGGGGACAGGAAGGACTATGGCTACACCTTC
NA NA TRBJ2-5 TRBV7-2 CASSPTRTLWGTQYF TGTGCCAGCAGCCCGACACGGACTCTCTGGGGGACCCAGTACTTC
TRBD1 NA TRBJ1-2 TRBV5-1 CASSLTGGILSGYTF TGCGCCAGCAGCTTGACAGGGGGCATTCTTAGCGGCTACACCTTC
TRBD2 NA TRBJ2-7 TRBV27 CASSSGREVAYEQYF TGTGCCAGCAGTTCTGGGCGGGAGGTCGCCTACGAGCAGTACTTC
TRBD2 NA TRBJ2-5 TRBV5-1 CASAPRGGHQETQYF TGCGCCAGTGCCCCGCGGGGGGGACACCAAGAGACCCAGTACTTC
NA NA TRBJ2-5 TRBV4-3 CASSQDQNRETQYF TGCGCCAGCAGCCAAGATCAAAATCGGGAGACCCAGTACTTC
NA once TRBJ1-5 TRBV3-1/TRBV3-2 CASSQDRGNQPQHF TGTGCCAGCAGCCAAGATCGGGGCAATCAGCCCCAGCATTTT
NA NA TRBJ2-7 TRBV24-1 CATSDLGGPVYEQYF TGTGCCACCAGTGATTTGGGAGGTCCCGTCTACGAGCAGTACTTC
NA NA TRBJ1-3 TRBV7-2 CASSLDSSGNTIYF TGTGCCAGCAGCTTAGACAGCTCTGGAAACACCATATATTTT
TRBD1 NA TRBJ1-2 TRBV14 CASSRQGARAYGYTF TGTGCCAGCAGCCGACAGGGGGCGCGGGCCTATGGCTACACCTTC
NA once TRBJ1-1 TRBV29-1 CSVGATRNTEAFF TGCAGCGTTGGGGCCACAAGGAACACTGAAGCTTTCTTT
NA NA TRBJ2-1 TRBV9 CASSPWGRGRSYNEQFF TGTGCCAGCAGCCCTTGGGGCAGGGGCCGCTCCTACAATGAGCAGTTCTTC
TRBD1 NA TRBJ1-2 TRBV11-2 CASSLTGKGYTF TGTGCCAGCAGCCTGACAGGGAAAGGCTACACCTTC
TRBD1 once TRBJ1-2 TRBV12-5 CASGTGQGTNYGYTF TGTGCTAGTGGTACCGGACAGGGGACTAACTATGGCTACACCTTC
TRBD1 NA TRBJ1-5 TRBV7-9 CASSDGQGSGNQPQHF TGTGCCAGCAGCGACGGACAGGGATCGGGTAATCAGCCCCAGCATTTT
NA NA TRBJ2-5 TRBV28 CASRTSLGETQYF TGTGCCAGCAGAACTAGCTTAGGGGAGACCCAGTACTTC
NA NA TRBJ2-1 TRBV7-9 CASSLVHSGLTSYNEQFF TGTGCCAGCAGCTTAGTTCACAGCGGGTTGACCTCCTACAATGAGCAGTTCTTC